The sequence of this T cell receptor beta chain was determined in a study of metastatic and nonmetastatic thyroid tumors. This CDR3 region has 11 residues. V was pared by 11 bases and J by 5 bases, with 10 bases between. Germline V CDR1 and CDR2: MDHEN, SYDVKM. Authors' analysis steps: A classifier for distant metastasis in papillary thyroid cancer was constructed using CDR3 differences observed across clinicopathological groups. From the PCR reads, TCRdb re-called clones with MiXCR. TCRdb's processing, not the authors' own work, is the source of the V and J calls. This sample carries around 40,000 clones, 17% of them seen once, and the ten largest clones take approximately 5.6%. This clone has a count of ten or more. No treatment of any kind had been given to any patient before thyroid surgery.

Sequenced material: blood. The clonotype originates from a male donor with papillary thyroid cancer or a benign thyroid nodule (not recorded which). Some clones in this sample may be carry-over from other donors' samples. The V call is TRBV28, the J call TRBJ2-1; D call uncertain. This CDR3 is CASYQNNEQFF. The CDR3 DNA follows: TGTGCCTCCTACCAAAACAATGAGCAGTTCTTC.